Listed below are T cell receptor beta chains from one sample, sequenced in a study of blood T cell repertoires in COVID-19. Only in-frame clones appear in the TCRdb table, and some are missing; sequencing was by immunoSEQ multiplex PCR. This sample carries approximately 170,000 clones, approximately 81% of them seen once, and the ten largest clones take 10% to 13%. Sequencing used peripheral blood. The source is an elderly woman with active or convalescent COVID-19. Both conserved end residues are part of each CDR3. A D gene is named only where the DNA matches it firmly. Expanded clones are given a class, and other clones once, few, many or no size at all.

CDR3aa: CATSDVGTGEYNEQFF
CDR3nt: TGTGCCACCAGTGATGTCGGGACAGGCGAATACAATGAGCAGTTCTTC
v_gene: TRBV24-1
j_gene: TRBJ2-1
abundance: -
d_gene: TRBD1

CDR3aa: CASSSREGGSYEQYF
CDR3nt: TGTGCCAGCAGCTCACGCGAGGGAGGATCCTACGAGCAGTACTTC
v_gene: TRBV5-4
j_gene: TRBJ2-7
abundance: -
d_gene: -

CDR3aa: CASRDLRVGEQYF
CDR3nt: TGTGCCAGCAGGGACCTGAGGGTAGGCGAGCAGTACTTC
v_gene: TRBV28
j_gene: TRBJ2-7
abundance: once
d_gene: -

CDR3aa: CATSDRTPGANVLTF
CDR3nt: TGTGCCACCTCGGACAGGACTCCTGGGGCCAACGTCCTGACTTTC
v_gene: TRBV19
j_gene: TRBJ2-6
abundance: -
d_gene: TRBD1

CDR3aa: CASSSYGRGGYNQPQHF
CDR3nt: TGTGCCAGCAGCTCTTATGGTAGAGGGGGTTACAATCAGCCCCAGCATTTT
v_gene: TRBV28
j_gene: TRBJ1-5
abundance: few
d_gene: -

CDR3aa: CASSLWTGGRNGELFF
CDR3nt: TGTGCCAGCAGTTTGTGGACAGGGGGTAGGAACGGGGAGCTGTTTTTT
v_gene: TRBV28
j_gene: TRBJ2-2
abundance: once
d_gene: TRBD1

CDR3aa: CASSLALGAPTYEQYF
CDR3nt: TGCGCCAGCAGCTTGGCGTTGGGGGCCCCAACCTACGAGCAGTACTTC
v_gene: TRBV5-1
j_gene: TRBJ2-7
abundance: once
d_gene: -

CDR3aa: CASSLDSGTSTDTQYF
CDR3nt: TGCGCCAGCAGCTTAGACAGCGGGACGAGCACAGATACGCAGTATTTT
v_gene: TRBV5-1
j_gene: TRBJ2-3
abundance: -
d_gene: TRBD2

CDR3aa: CASSPPGTRSTGELFF
CDR3nt: TGCGCCAGCAGCCCCCCCGGGACTCGAAGCACCGGGGAGCTGTTTTTT
v_gene: TRBV5-1
j_gene: TRBJ2-2
abundance: -
d_gene: -

CDR3aa: CASSPRKDQPQHF
CDR3nt: TGTGCCAGCTCACCGAGGAAGGATCAGCCCCAGCATTTT
v_gene: TRBV18
j_gene: TRBJ1-5
abundance: -
d_gene: -

CDR3aa: CASSFLGTSGSFHNEQFF
CDR3nt: TGTGCCAGCAGCTTCCTCGGGACTAGCGGGAGCTTCCACAATGAGCAGTTCTTC
v_gene: TRBV7-9
j_gene: TRBJ2-1
abundance: -
d_gene: TRBD2

CDR3aa: CASSPGQGPYATNEKLFF
CDR3nt: TGTGCCAGCAGCCCGGGACAGGGGCCGTACGCAACTAATGAAAAACTGTTTTTT
v_gene: TRBV7-9
j_gene: TRBJ1-4
abundance: -
d_gene: TRBD1

CDR3aa: CASSQEAVTSGEQYF
CDR3nt: TGCGCCAGCAGCCAAGAAGCGGTGACTAGCGGCGAGCAGTACTTC
v_gene: TRBV4-1
j_gene: TRBJ2-7
abundance: -
d_gene: TRBD2

CDR3aa: CASSRTSGTTDTQYF
CDR3nt: TGTGCCAGCAGCCGGACTAGCGGGACCACAGATACGCAGTATTTT
v_gene: TRBV7-3
j_gene: TRBJ2-3
abundance: -
d_gene: TRBD2

CDR3aa: CASSHRGSGNTIYF
CDR3nt: TGTGCCAGCAGCCACAGGGGTTCTGGAAACACCATATATTTT
v_gene: TRBV3-1/TRBV3-2
j_gene: TRBJ1-3
abundance: once
d_gene: -

CDR3aa: CASSEYRVGGHEQYF
CDR3nt: TGTGCCAGCTCCGAATATCGCGTAGGGGGCCACGAGCAGTACTTC
v_gene: TRBV28
j_gene: TRBJ2-7
abundance: -
d_gene: TRBD1

CDR3aa: CSANRVTEAFF
CDR3nt: TGCAGTGCTAACAGGGTTACTGAAGCTTTCTTT
v_gene: TRBV20-1
j_gene: TRBJ1-1
abundance: -
d_gene: -

CDR3aa: CASSKGGGGYYEQYF
CDR3nt: TGTGCCAGCAGCAAGGGGGGCGGGGGTTACTACGAGCAGTACTTC
v_gene: TRBV11-3
j_gene: TRBJ2-7
abundance: -
d_gene: -

CDR3aa: CASSLQAGGTEAFF
CDR3nt: TGCGCCAGCAGCTTGCAGGCAGGAGGCACTGAAGCTTTCTTT
v_gene: TRBV5-1
j_gene: TRBJ1-1
abundance: -
d_gene: -

CDR3aa: CASSSPPGTGDVGNTIYF
CDR3nt: TGTGCCAGTAGTTCACCACCCGGGACAGGGGACGTTGGAAACACCATATATTTT
v_gene: TRBV19
j_gene: TRBJ1-3
abundance: -
d_gene: TRBD1

CDR3aa: CASSLDRMNTEAFF
CDR3nt: TGCGCCAGCAGCTTGGACAGGATGAACACTGAAGCTTTCTTT
v_gene: TRBV5-1
j_gene: TRBJ1-1
abundance: few
d_gene: -

CDR3aa: CASGQGTLNQPQHF
CDR3nt: TGTGCCAGTGGACAGGGGACCCTCAATCAGCCCCAGCATTTT
v_gene: TRBV28
j_gene: TRBJ1-5
abundance: -
d_gene: TRBD1

CDR3aa: CATSDLDRGSNQPQHF
CDR3nt: TGTGCCACCAGTGATTTGGACAGGGGCAGCAATCAGCCCCAGCATTTT
v_gene: TRBV24-1
j_gene: TRBJ1-5
abundance: -
d_gene: TRBD1

CDR3aa: CASSLPSGTSYEQYF
CDR3nt: TGTGCCAGCAGCTTACCTAGCGGGACCTCCTACGAGCAGTACTTC
v_gene: TRBV11-2
j_gene: TRBJ2-7
abundance: -
d_gene: TRBD2

CDR3aa: CASSLGQIATNEKLFF
CDR3nt: TGCGCCAGCAGCTTGGGGCAGATTGCAACTAATGAAAAACTGTTTTTT
v_gene: TRBV5-1
j_gene: TRBJ1-4
abundance: -
d_gene: -

CDR3aa: CASSESTGREVADTQYF
CDR3nt: TGCGCCAGCAGTGAGTCGACGGGGCGGGAGGTGGCAGATACGCAGTATTTT
v_gene: TRBV10-2
j_gene: TRBJ2-3
abundance: -
d_gene: TRBD2

CDR3aa: CASSSDSFSGNTIYF
CDR3nt: TGTGCCAGCAGCTCCGACAGCTTCTCTGGAAACACCATATATTTT
v_gene: TRBV5-4
j_gene: TRBJ1-3
abundance: -
d_gene: -

CDR3aa: CASTLGLAGDNEQFF
CDR3nt: TGTGCCAGCACCCTAGGACTAGCGGGAGATAATGAGCAGTTCTTC
v_gene: TRBV7-9
j_gene: TRBJ2-1
abundance: -
d_gene: TRBD2

CDR3aa: CAWRKGDNSPLHF
CDR3nt: TGTGCCTGGAGGAAAGGGGATAATTCACCCCTCCACTTT
v_gene: TRBV30
j_gene: TRBJ1-6
abundance: -
d_gene: -

CDR3aa: CASSQDSLLRGRWEQYF
CDR3nt: TGTGCCAGCAGCCAAGACTCTCTTCTGAGGGGGCGGTGGGAGCAGTACTTC
v_gene: TRBV3-1/TRBV3-2
j_gene: TRBJ2-7
abundance: -
d_gene: TRBD1

CDR3aa: CASSQGLETDTQYF
CDR3nt: TGTGCCAGCAGCCAAGGGCTAGAAACAGATACGCAGTATTTT
v_gene: TRBV3-1/TRBV3-2
j_gene: TRBJ2-3
abundance: -
d_gene: -

CDR3aa: CAWTPGQNTEAFF
CDR3nt: TGTGCCTGGACCCCAGGACAGAACACTGAAGCTTTCTTT
v_gene: TRBV30
j_gene: TRBJ1-1
abundance: -
d_gene: -

CDR3aa: CASSNRGADTQYF
CDR3nt: TGTGCCAGCAGCAACAGGGGTGCAGATACGCAGTATTTT
v_gene: TRBV11-2
j_gene: TRBJ2-3
abundance: -
d_gene: TRBD1

CDR3aa: CASSLRRGPADTQYF
CDR3nt: TGCGCCAGCAGCCTGAGGAGAGGGCCGGCAGATACGCAGTATTTT
v_gene: TRBV5-1
j_gene: TRBJ2-3
abundance: -
d_gene: -

CDR3aa: CATSKGHNYEQYF
CDR3nt: TGTGCCACCAGCAAGGGACATAACTACGAGCAGTACTTC
v_gene: TRBV15
j_gene: TRBJ2-7
abundance: -
d_gene: -

CDR3aa: CASSQDGTGVAEQYF
CDR3nt: TGTGCCAGCAGCCAAGACGGGACAGGTGTCGCCGAGCAGTACTTC
v_gene: TRBV4-2
j_gene: TRBJ2-7
abundance: -
d_gene: TRBD1

CDR3aa: CASRWRTDTQYF
CDR3nt: TGTGCCAGCCGATGGCGCACAGATACGCAGTATTTT
v_gene: TRBV12-3/TRBV12-4
j_gene: TRBJ2-3
abundance: -
d_gene: -

CDR3aa: CASSITSGSSYNEQFF
CDR3nt: TGTGCCAGTAGTATCACTAGCGGGAGCTCCTACAATGAGCAGTTCTTC
v_gene: TRBV19
j_gene: TRBJ2-1
abundance: -
d_gene: TRBD2

CDR3aa: CASSGGRTSGVYEQYF
CDR3nt: TGTGCCAGCAGCGGGGGTCGGACTAGCGGAGTCTACGAGCAGTACTTC
v_gene: TRBV5-4
j_gene: TRBJ2-7
abundance: -
d_gene: TRBD2

CDR3aa: CAATKQNHNEKLFF
CDR3nt: TGTGCCGCAACCAAACAGAACCATAATGAAAAACTGTTTTTT
v_gene: TRBV2
j_gene: TRBJ1-4
abundance: -
d_gene: -

CDR3aa: CASSLQRASYEQYF
CDR3nt: TGTGCCAGCAGTTTGCAGCGGGCCTCCTACGAGCAGTACTTC
v_gene: TRBV6-2/TRBV6-3
j_gene: TRBJ2-7
abundance: -
d_gene: -

CDR3aa: CASSLALREQGEQYF
CDR3nt: TGCGCCAGCAGCTTGGCTTTGCGGGAGCAAGGGGAGCAGTACTTC
v_gene: TRBV5-1
j_gene: TRBJ2-7
abundance: few
d_gene: TRBD2

CDR3aa: CASSKTDKYYNEQFF
CDR3nt: TGTGCCAGCAGCAAGACGGACAAATACTACAATGAGCAGTTCTTC
v_gene: TRBV5-4
j_gene: TRBJ2-1
abundance: -
d_gene: -

CDR3aa: CASSPRTGGWIEAFF
CDR3nt: TGTGCCAGCAGTCCAAGGACAGGAGGATGGATCGAAGCTTTCTTT
v_gene: TRBV28
j_gene: TRBJ1-1
abundance: -
d_gene: TRBD1

CDR3aa: CASSTGGATEAFF
CDR3nt: TGCGCCAGCAGCACAGGGGGGGCCACTGAAGCTTTCTTT
v_gene: TRBV5-1
j_gene: TRBJ1-1
abundance: -
d_gene: TRBD1

CDR3aa: CASSQEGRGENIQYF
CDR3nt: TGTGCCAGCAGCCAAGAGGGTCGGGGGGAAAACATTCAGTACTTC
v_gene: TRBV16
j_gene: TRBJ2-4
abundance: -
d_gene: TRBD2

CDR3aa: CASSLSGTVLSYNEQFF
CDR3nt: TGTGCCAGCAGTCTTTCCGGGACAGTTCTTTCTTACAATGAGCAGTTCTTC
v_gene: TRBV27
j_gene: TRBJ2-1
abundance: few
d_gene: TRBD1

CDR3aa: CASSVDISSGNTIYF
CDR3nt: TGTGCCAGCAGCGTAGACATTTCCTCTGGAAACACCATATATTTT
v_gene: TRBV7-9
j_gene: TRBJ1-3
abundance: -
d_gene: -

CDR3aa: CASSLDTHNSPLHF
CDR3nt: TGTGCCAGCAGCTTGGACACACATAATTCACCCCTCCACTTT
v_gene: TRBV5-5
j_gene: TRBJ1-6
abundance: -
d_gene: -

CDR3aa: CASSYSGSSYNEQFF
CDR3nt: TGCGCCAGCAGCTATTCCGGGAGCTCCTACAATGAGCAGTTCTTC
v_gene: TRBV5-1
j_gene: TRBJ2-1
abundance: -
d_gene: -